The T cell receptor beta chain under discussion was sequenced for a study of T cells in Graves' hyperthyroidism and ophthalmopathy. The overall study: Any treatment followed the collection of peripheral blood at initial diagnosis.

The CDR3 loop spans 13 amino acids. Germline-derived CDR1 and CDR2 are KGHSH and LQKENI. The V and J ends lost 6 bases and 5 bases, in that order; junction bases with no gene match: 4. TCR beta CDR3 region amplification was performed from RNA transcripts. The HTBI set primed first-round TCR CDR3 RT-PCR. Each CDR3 protein gets one entry after TCRdb re-called the multiplex PCR reads with MiXCR. Among around 260,000 distinct CDR3 sequences, 25% to 30% were seen once, and the ten largest hold roughly a quarter. At least ten counts were recorded for this clonotype. Sequencing input: blood. The clonotype originates from a man in his forties with Graves' hyperthyroidism that later progressed to Graves' ophthalmopathy. This chain uses TRBV18 with TRBJ1-5; TRBD1 matches at 7 bases. The CDR3: CASSTGNDQPQHF. The CDR3 bases are TGTGCCAGCTCGACAGGGAATGATCAGCCCCAGCATTTT.